This T cell receptor (beta chain) was sequenced during a study of response to subunit inactivated influenza vaccine. Study-level points and caveats: Seasonal influenza vaccination, on each occasion, was suggested by the authors to recruit few new T cells.

On this clonotype: Antigen: not known.

Each CDR3 protein gets one entry after TCRdb re-called the RT-PCR reads with MiXCR. Of about 500,000 distinct CDR3 sequences in the sample, approximately 7.8% were seen once. Sequencing used PBMCs from blood, obtained roughly 24 months after vaccination. The sequence came from a man between 45 and 75 years old who received an inactivated influenza vaccine.

Here the CDR3 reads CASSLHFGEQFF. The CDR3 DNA reads TGCGCCAGCAGCCTACACTTTGGGGAGCAGTTCTTC. The chain couples TRBV4-1 to TRBJ2-1; D gene unclear. Germline CDR1 MGHRA, CDR2 YSYEKL. The CDR3 spans 12 residues. The V end lost 4 bases, the J end lost 10 bases, and 11 bases lay between the germline ends.